The clone carrying this T cell receptor beta chain was detected a few times. Its matching antigen is unknown. Profiled with immunoSEQ multiplex PCR; TCRdb holds only in-frame clones, not every one. The sample includes almost 30,000 clones, roughly 72% seen only once; the top ten take under 15%. The unexposed donors gave CD4+ T cells in about 2010-2019, prior to COVID-19. Isolation of CD4+ T cells took place after approximately eleven days in culture. Cultures held under 2.5 million PBMCs per well with approximately 10 IU/ml IL-2. V dropped 5 bases and J dropped 1 base, with 5 bases sitting between them. Germline values: CDR1 DFQATT, CDR2 SNEGSKA (reference sequence). The CDR3 has 11 amino acids. This record comes from a study of CD4 T cells in relation to SARS-CoV-2 and coronaviruses. General study results and limits: The cross-reactivity analysis covered only spike protein, not other viral proteins.

The V and J genes are TRBV20-1 and TRBJ1-1, with D possibly matching TRBD1 (5 bases). Sequencing was carried out using CD4+ T cells from PBMCs, cultured in vitro. This TCR was recovered from a human donor in good health. CDR3 sequence: CSAGQNTEAFF. CDR3 nucleotides: TGCAGTGCTGGACAGAACACTGAAGCTTTCTTT.